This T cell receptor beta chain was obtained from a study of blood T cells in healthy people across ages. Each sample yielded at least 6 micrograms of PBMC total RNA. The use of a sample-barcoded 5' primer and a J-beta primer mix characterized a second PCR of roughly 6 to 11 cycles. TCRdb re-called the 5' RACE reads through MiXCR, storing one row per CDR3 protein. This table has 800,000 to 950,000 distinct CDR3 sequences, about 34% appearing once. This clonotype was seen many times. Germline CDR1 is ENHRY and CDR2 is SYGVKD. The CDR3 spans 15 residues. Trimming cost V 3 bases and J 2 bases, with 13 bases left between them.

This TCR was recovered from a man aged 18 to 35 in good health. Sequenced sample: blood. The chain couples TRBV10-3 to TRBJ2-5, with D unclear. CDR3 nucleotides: TGTGCCATCAGTGATGGAAAGGAAGCGCAAGAGACCCAGTACTTC. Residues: CAISDGKEAQETQYF.